The T cell receptor (beta chain) described here comes from a study of shared clonotypes between healthy human individuals. Clones were sequenced by immunoSEQ multiplex PCR, and TCRdb holds only the in-frame ones, with some missing. The table shows over a million clones, with roughly 97% occurring only once. General study findings and limits: Rarefaction analysis demonstrated incomplete sorted-subset sequencing notwithstanding large depth. Few donors restricted represented genetic and exposure-history diversity. A generally larger estimated richness was seen in naive subsets than in memory subsets.

Germline CDR1 is KGHSH and CDR2 is LQKENI. The V and J ends lost 5 bases and 3 bases, in that order; junction bases with no gene match: 7. The CDR3 consists of 15 residues. To note about this clone: What it binds is not known.

V is TRBV18 and J is TRBJ2-5; 9 nucleotides agree with TRBD1. This clonotype was obtained from a young man in good health. The sequencing input was naive CD4+ T cells sorted from blood. Stated subset: CD45RA+ positively selected. The CDR3 loop is CASSSGRTGEETQYF. The CDR3 bases are TGTGCCAGCTCATCAGGGCGGACAGGGGAAGAGACCCAGTACTTC.